This T cell receptor beta chain comes out of a study of T cells after yellow fever vaccination. About the study: Fractions containing few cells were prepared with SMART-Seq v4 Ultra Low Input. General study results and limits: Subsequent booster samples again held most clones from primary vaccination (roughly 96% CD4, 85% to 90% CD8). Any FACS-sorted repertoire could hold abundant clonotypes that contaminate it from the bulk population.

This CDR3 comprises 15 residues. Germline CDR1 reads SGHTS; CDR2 reads YDEGEE. The V end lost 0 bases, the J end lost 1 base, and 9 bases lay between the germline ends. Concerning this clonotype itself: Its antigen is still unknown.

They built TCR cDNA with 5'RACE template switching, a step that put in a universal primer site and UMIs. Each CDR3 protein gets one entry after TCRdb re-called the 5' RACE reads with MiXCR. Of roughly 340,000 distinct CDR3 sequences in the sample, more than 8.5% were seen once. The starting material was PBMCs, obtained on the day of the first yellow fever vaccination. V is TRBV5-8 and J is TRBJ2-3; no clear D gene. The receptor comes from a man aged 18 to 30 who received the YFV17D yellow fever vaccine. CDR3 DNA: TGTGCCAGCAGCTTGGGACCGTCTCGCACAGATACGCAGTATTTT. Encoded protein: CASSLGPSRTDTQYF.